A single sample is the source of the 17 T cell receptor beta chains below, sequenced in a study of T and B cells in COVID-19 patients. BIOMED2 TRB-A/B primer pools were used in multiplex TRB PCR. Via MiXCR, TCRdb re-called the multiplex PCR reads, giving one row per CDR3 protein. This sample has tens of thousands of distinct CDR3 sequences, with 25% to 35% found just once. TRB was amplified from around 230-520 ng of blood genomic DNA. The specimen was blood. These receptors were collected from a human donor who had recovered from COVID-19.

This clonotype was picked up a small number of times. This chain connects TRBV15 to TRBJ2-5; TRBD2 aligns across 9 bases. The trim removed 1 base at V and 5 bases at J, leaving 8 bases unmatched. Germline V gene sequence: CDR1 LNHNV, CDR2 YYDKDF (reference sequence). This CDR3 spans 16 amino acids. This chain's CDR3 is CATSRVPAGGGETQYF. CDR3 coding DNA: TGTGCCACCAGCAGAGTTCCAGCGGGGGGCGGTGAGACCCAGTACTTC.

This clonotype was recorded a few times. J is TRBJ2-2 and V is TRBV10-2, with 8 bases that match TRBD1. The J segment lost 7 bases and the V segment lost 11 bases, leaving 6 bases of the junction unmatched. This CDR3 region has 12 residues. CDR1 is WSHSY and CDR2 is SAAADI in the germline V gene. The CDR3 protein is CAAQGAGGELFF. The CDR3 DNA sequence: TGCGCCGCGCAGGGGGCCGGCGGGGAGCTGTTTTTT.

In its sample, this clonotype was seen many times. The chain is built from TRBV27 and TRBJ1-6; 7 nucleotides match TRBD1. V lost 6 bases, J lost 8 bases, and 10 bases stayed unmatched. This CDR3 region has 15 residues. Germline V lookup: CDR1 MNHEY, CDR2 SMNVEV (reference sequence). The CDR3 sequence: CASSPKGTVHSPLHF. CDR3 sequence (DNA): TGTGCCAGCAGCCCAAAAGGGACAGTCCATTCACCCCTCCACTTT.

V usage is TRBV6-5 and J usage is TRBJ2-1; 14 positions match TRBD2. Germline V CDR1 and CDR2: MNHEY, SVGAGI. CDR3 length: 19 residues. V shed 4 bases, J shed 4 bases, and the junction held 12 bases outside the gene matches. CDR3 region: CASSFGLAGGHRQYNEQFF. In DNA, the CDR3 is TGTGCCAGCAGTTTTGGACTAGCGGGGGGTCACCGGCAATACAATGAGCAGTTCTTC.

This clonotype has just a few counts. This chain links TRBV28 with TRBJ2-2; D is possibly TRBD1 (6 bases). The ends were cut back, 6 bases at V and 0 bases at J, with 20 bases in the middle. From germline, CDR1 is MDHEN and CDR2 SYDVKM. The CDR3 spans 18 residues. CDR3 in amino acids: CASSRQGLGQPNTGELFF. Here the CDR3 DNA reads TGTGCCAGCAGCCGGCAAGGTCTCGGACAGCCGAACACCGGGGAGCTGTTTTTT.

The chain links TRBV4-2 to TRBJ2-7; 14 nucleotides line up with TRBD2. Germline-derived CDR1 and CDR2 are LGHNA and YNFKEQ. The ends lost 3 bases at V and 4 bases at J; junction bases unmatched: 5. The CDR3 is made up of 16 amino acids. The CDR3: CASSQDGTSGGYEQYF. For the CDR3, the DNA is TGTGCCAGCAGCCAGGACGGGACTAGCGGGGGTTACGAGCAGTACTTC.

This clonotype was detected a few times. V is TRBV6-1 and J is TRBJ1-1, with a weak D call TRBD1 (6 bases). The V end lost 4 bases, the J end lost 4 bases, and 10 bases lay between the germline ends. This CDR3 has 13 residues. CDR1 and CDR2 (germline): MNHNS, SASEGT. The CDR3 coding sequence is TGTGCCAGCAGTGTTGACAGGTTCACTGAAGCTTTCTTT. Amino acids: CASSVDRFTEAFF.

This CDR3 is CASSTGGQETQYF. The CDR3 DNA sequence: TGTGCCAGCAGTACAGGGGGCCAGGAGACCCAGTACTTC. The chain has TRBV6-5 and TRBJ2-5; 9 bases are shared with TRBD1. Trimming removed 5 bases from V and 5 bases from J; junction bases left unmatched: 3. This CDR3 region has 13 residues. Germline V gene data show CDR1 as MNHEY and CDR2 as SVGAGI.

This chain links TRBV11-3 with TRBJ1-4; 10 bases align to TRBD1. V shed 5 bases and J 7 bases; nucleotides not matched to a gene: 7. The length of the CDR3 is 15 residues. Germline values: CDR1 SGHNT, CDR2 YENEEA. CDR3 sequence reads: CASSPGTGVGEKLFF. The CDR3 nucleotides read TGTGCCAGCAGCCCAGGGACAGGGGTCGGTGAAAAACTGTTTTTT.

Turning to this clonotype: One end of the junction varies from germline; a read error may be responsible. The chain uses TRBV10-3 and TRBJ2-7; a possible D gene is TRBD2 (5 bases). Looked up from germline, CDR1 is ENHRY and CDR2 is SYGVKD. The CDR3 is made up of 11 amino acids. This CDR3 is CATHAGYEQYF. The CDR3 DNA reads as TGCGCCACCCACGCGGGCTACGAGCAGTACTTC.

In its sample, this clonotype was seen a few times. J is TRBJ2-2 and V is TRBV5-1, with D uncertain. From germline, CDR1 is SGHRS and CDR2 YFSETQ. This CDR3 has 16 amino acids. V lost 0 bases, J lost 1 base, and 10 bases lay in between. CDR3 loop: CASSLGTILNTGELFF. CDR3 bases: TGCGCCAGCAGCTTGGGAACCATACTGAACACCGGGGAGCTGTTTTTT.

This clonotype was observed many times. The chain recombines TRBV6-5 with TRBJ2-1, with D perhaps matching TRBD1 (6 bases). Trimming shortened V by 5 bases and J by 3 bases, and 14 bases separated the two germline ends. The CDR3 sequence is 15 residues long. Germline V gene sequence: CDR1 MNHEY, CDR2 SVGAGI. The CDR3 here is CASSEGQGYYNEQFF. The CDR3 coding sequence is TGTGCCAGCAGTGAAGGGCAGGGGTACTACAATGAGCAGTTCTTC.

This clonotype was observed many times. V and J are TRBV18 and TRBJ2-1; the match to TRBD1 covers 9 bases. This CDR3 is built from 13 residues. Trimming at V came to 3 bases and at J to 9 bases, leaving 3 bases not matched to a gene. Germline CDR1 reads KGHSH; CDR2 reads LQKENI. The CDR3 region is CASSPTGGGEQFF. In DNA, the CDR3 is TGTGCCAGCTCACCGACAGGGGGGGGTGAGCAGTTCTTC.

By share of the sample, this clonotype is medium-sized (0.01 to 0.1%). The V and J genes are TRBV19 and TRBJ2-1, with TRBD2 matching over 8 bases. The V and J ends lost 2 bases and 1 base, in that order; junction bases with no gene match: 1. Germline lookup yields CDR1 LNHDA and CDR2 SQIVND (reference sequence). The CDR3 covers 15 residues. CDR3 in amino acids: CASSIQRGSYNEQFF. The DNA for the CDR3 is TGTGCCAGTAGTATACAGCGGGGGTCCTACAATGAGCAGTTCTTC.

Only a few counts were recorded for this clonotype. The junction departs from the called germline gene at one end, perhaps through a read error. CDR3 DNA sequence: TGCGCCAGCAGCTTGAACAGGGCATCCAGGTTCGACGTGCAGTTCTTC. It translates to CASSLNRASRFDVQFF. The rearrangement uses TRBV5-6 and TRBJ2-1; weak D call: TRBD1 (6 bases). This CDR3 comprises 16 residues. Germline CDR1 SGHDT, CDR2 YYEEEE.

Comments on this clonotype: This CDR3 is missing its conserved last phenylalanine or tryptophan, likely due to a read error. The chain couples TRBV12-3 or TRBV12-4 to TRBJ2-3, with D hard to call. Trimming stripped 2 bases from V and 5 bases from J, with 11 bases between. This CDR3 comprises 14 residues. Written as DNA, the CDR3 is TGTGCCAGCAGTTTACGAGTTGGGCTAGATACGCAGTATTCT. Protein sequence: CASSLRVGLDTQYS.

Judged by abundance, this clonotype is medium-sized (0.01 to 0.1%). The chain couples TRBV19 to TRBJ1-3, with 7 nucleotides matching TRBD1. Germline loops: CDR1 LNHDA, CDR2 SQIVND (reference sequence). The CDR3 loop spans 15 amino acids. Losses at the gene ends were 5 bases for V and 2 bases for J; bases not matched to a gene: 6. The CDR3 loop is CASSRTGDAGNTIYF. CDR3 in DNA: TGTGCCAGTAGTCGTACAGGGGACGCTGGAAACACCATATATTTT. The full variable domain, its missing parts supplied by reference TRBV19 and TRBJ1-3, is DGGITQSPKYLFRKEGQNVTLSCEQNLNHDAMYWYRQDPGQGLRLIYYSQIVNDFQKGDIAEGYSVSREKKESFPLTVTSAQKNPTAFYLCASSRTGDAGNTIYFGEGSWLTVV.